Listed here are 17 T cell receptor beta chains from one sample, sequenced in a study of molecular identifiers for immune sequencing clone quantification. TCRdb used MiXCR to reprocess the PCR reads, holding one entry per CDR3 protein. The table has some 590,000 distinct CDR3 sequences, over 25% seen once. The sample consisted of naive CD8+ T cells from blood, with Jurkat cell RNA spiked in. Regarding subset: FACS-sorted CD8+CD4-CCR7+CD45RA+ naive T cells. The receptor source for this set is a human donor in good health. Some libraries in this study had Jurkat cell RNA spiked in.

This clonotype has only a few counts. This sequence joins TRBV2 and TRBJ1-1; 8 positions agree with TRBD1. CDR3 length: 16 amino acids. Trimming at V came to 2 bases and at J to 0 bases, leaving 5 bases not matched to a gene. Germline V gene lookup returns CDR1 SNHLY and CDR2 FYNNEI. The CDR3 protein is CASSERTGFMNTEAFF. The CDR3 DNA is TGTGCCAGCAGTGAAAGGACAGGGTTCATGAACACTGAAGCTTTCTTT.

There are a few counts of this clonotype. This chain links TRBV4-3 with TRBJ2-1; perhaps TRBD2 as D (5 bases). The CDR3 is made up of 14 amino acids. Trimming took 0 bases from V and 11 from J, leaving 14 bases between them. The V gene's germline CDR1 is LGHNA and CDR2 YSLEER. DNA for the CDR3: TGCGCCAGCAGCCAAGATCATGTGGGGAGTCAGCAGTTCTTC. It encodes CASSQDHVGSQQFF.

This clonotype has ten or more counts. The rearrangement links TRBV6-6 to TRBJ1-1; perhaps TRBD1 as D (5 bases). The CDR3 runs to 14 residues. The V and J ends lost 2 bases and 1 base respectively, with 8 bases between them. Germline V gene sequence: CDR1 MNHNY, CDR2 SVGAGI (reference sequence). The DNA of the CDR3 is TGTGCCAGCAGTTACGTCCAGGGGAACACTGAAGCTTTCTTT. It is translated as CASSYVQGNTEAFF.

There are many counts of this clonotype. The J gene is TRBJ1-2, the V gene TRBV27; 11 nucleotides match TRBD1. Losses at the gene ends were 3 bases for V and 8 bases for J; bases not matched to a gene: 5. Germline V lookup: CDR1 MNHEY, CDR2 SMNVEV (reference sequence). The CDR3 runs to 14 residues. CDR3 sequence (DNA): TGTGCCAGCAGTTTGGACAGGGGGCTTTCCGGCTACACCTTC. Protein sequence: CASSLDRGLSGYTF.

With regard to this clonotype: A single base separates this from a much larger clone, so it may be a read error. Since no conserved phenylalanine or tryptophan closes the CDR3, a read error is the likely cause. The V and J genes are TRBV27 and TRBJ2-7, with TRBD2 matching 11 bases. V trimming: 5 bases; J trimming: 6 bases; junction bases outside the gene matches: 12. This CDR3 contains 16 residues. Per germline, CDR1 MNHEY and CDR2 SMNVEV (reference sequence). The CDR3 here is CASSPTPSGRPLEQYL. The DNA of the CDR3 is TGTGCCAGCAGTCCGACACCTAGCGGGAGGCCCCTCGAGCAGTACCTC.

The V and J genes are TRBV5-1 and TRBJ2-1; D unclear. Deletions cut 1 base from V and 5 bases from J, with 7 bases between. The germline V gene encodes CDR1 SGHRS and CDR2 YFSETQ. The CDR3 consists of 13 residues. The CDR3 region is CASSLSRNNEQFF. In DNA form, the CDR3 reads TGCGCCAGCAGCTTGTCTAGGAACAATGAGCAGTTCTTC. Filled out from reference TRBV5-1 and TRBJ2-1, the complete variable domain reads KAGVTQTPRYLIKTRGQQVTLSCSPISGHRSVSWYQQTPGQGLQFLFEYFSETQRNKGNFPGRFSGRQFSNSRSEMNVSTLELGDSALYLCASSLSRNNEQFFGPGTRLTVL.

This clonotype was seen only a few times. A read error may explain this, as a much larger clone is one base away. The V gene is TRBV29-1, the J gene TRBJ2-2; TRBD2 is a possible D gene (5 bases). CDR1 SQVTM and CDR2 ANQGSEA come from the germline V gene. This CDR3 region has 11 residues. DNA for the CDR3: TGCAGCGTTGTCGGATCCGGGAAGCTGTTTTTT. Amino acids: CSVVGSGKLFF.

The chain links TRBV5-3 to TRBJ2-7; 9 nucleotides line up with TRBD2. TRBV5-3 is placed among ORFs of uncertain function. The CDR3 has 15 amino acids. The ends lost 10 bases at V and 5 bases at J; junction bases unmatched: 16. The CDR3 coding sequence is TGTGCCGGCAGCGCTTACGGAGCGGGGGGCCACGAGCAGTACTTC. It encodes CAGSAYGAGGHEQYF.

The V and J genes are TRBV30 and TRBJ2-7; D is possibly TRBD1 or TRBD2 (5 bases each). The CDR3 loop spans 14 amino acids. V dropped 2 bases and J dropped 3 bases, with 14 bases sitting between them. Germline lookup yields CDR1 GTSNPN and CDR2 SVGIG (reference sequence). This chain's CDR3 is CAWSPGHGIYEQYF. As DNA, the CDR3 is TGTGCCTGGAGTCCGGGGCACGGGATCTACGAGCAGTACTTC.

The genes are TRBV4-1 and TRBJ2-1; D is perhaps TRBD1 (6 bases). The CDR3 is made up of 14 amino acids. Deletions cut 0 bases from V and 13 bases from J, with 16 bases between. CDR1 and CDR2 (germline): MGHRA, YSYEKL. The chain's CDR3 is CASSQEQGMETQFF. CDR3 DNA: TGCGCCAGCAGCCAAGAGCAGGGGATGGAGACCCAGTTCTTC.

As to this clonotype: Being one base from a much bigger clone, this may be a read error. V is TRBV29-1 and J is TRBJ2-1; TRBD1 matches 8 bases. The CDR3 is 14 residues long. Germline assignment: CDR1 SQVTM and CDR2 ANQGSEA. For the CDR3, the DNA is TGCAGCGTGGAAGACAGGGGATCCTACAATGAGCAGTCCTTC. This sequence encodes CSVEDRGSYNEQSF.

This clonotype was found a few times. V is TRBV5-5 and J is TRBJ2-7, with D possibly called TRBD1 or TRBD2 (6 bases each). V was cut by 2 bases and J by 2 bases, with 14 bases left in between. In germline, CDR1 is SGHKS, CDR2 YYEKEE (reference sequence). The CDR3 covers 15 residues. The CDR3 region has the DNA TGTGCCAGCAGCTTATTGCGGGACACAGCCTACGAGCAGTACTTC. It specifies CASSLLRDTAYEQYF.

This clonotype was found a few times. This chain uses TRBV11-2 with TRBJ2-1, with TRBD2 matching 10 bases. The CDR3 has 18 residues. V was clipped by 4 bases and J by 1 base; unmatched bases: 10. Per the germline V gene, CDR1 is SGHAT and CDR2 is FQNNGV. Written as DNA, the CDR3 is TGTGCCAGCAGCTCGAGACAACTAGCGGGGCCTTCCTACAATGAGCAGTTCTTC. Encoded protein: CASSSRQLAGPSYNEQFF.

This clonotype was found many times. V gene TRBV4-1 combines with J gene TRBJ2-7, with D tentatively TRBD2 (6 bases). The length of the CDR3 is 13 residues. V was shortened by 1 base and J by 2 bases, with 6 bases between the two germline ends. CDR1 MGHRA and CDR2 YSYEKL come from the germline V gene. CDR3 DNA: TGCGCCAGCAGCCAAGGGGGGGCCTACGAGCAGTACTTC. Protein product: CASSQGGAYEQYF.

This clonotype was recorded a few times. The V and J genes are TRBV4-1 and TRBJ1-2; D is possibly TRBD1 (6 bases). Per germline, CDR1 MGHRA and CDR2 YSYEKL. The CDR3 runs 16 residues. The V end was cut by 4 bases, the J end by 5 bases, with 20 bases between. As DNA, the CDR3 is TGCGCCAGCAGCCGGGTGACAGGAACCCCCTTTTATGGCTACACCTTC. The encoded protein is CASSRVTGTPFYGYTF.

This clonotype showed up just a few times. V and J are TRBV12-3 or TRBV12-4 and TRBJ2-3; TRBD1 might be the D (5 bases). CDR3 size: 17 residues. The V gene lost 0 bases and the J gene lost 0 bases, with 13 bases spanning the gap. The CDR3 protein is CASSLARASASTDTQYF. In nucleotides, the CDR3 is TGTGCCAGCAGTTTAGCCAGGGCGAGTGCTAGCACAGATACGCAGTATTTT.

V gene TRBV20-1 combines with J gene TRBJ1-4; maybe TRBD1 (6 bases). The CDR3 is 15 residues long. Trimming removed 3 bases from V and 2 bases from J, with 13 bases in between. The germline CDR1 and CDR2 sequences are DFQATT and SNEGSKA (reference sequence). The CDR3 coding sequence is TGCAGTGCTAGGGATAGCCAGGGGACTAATGAAAAACTGTTTTTT. It translates to CSARDSQGTNEKLFF.